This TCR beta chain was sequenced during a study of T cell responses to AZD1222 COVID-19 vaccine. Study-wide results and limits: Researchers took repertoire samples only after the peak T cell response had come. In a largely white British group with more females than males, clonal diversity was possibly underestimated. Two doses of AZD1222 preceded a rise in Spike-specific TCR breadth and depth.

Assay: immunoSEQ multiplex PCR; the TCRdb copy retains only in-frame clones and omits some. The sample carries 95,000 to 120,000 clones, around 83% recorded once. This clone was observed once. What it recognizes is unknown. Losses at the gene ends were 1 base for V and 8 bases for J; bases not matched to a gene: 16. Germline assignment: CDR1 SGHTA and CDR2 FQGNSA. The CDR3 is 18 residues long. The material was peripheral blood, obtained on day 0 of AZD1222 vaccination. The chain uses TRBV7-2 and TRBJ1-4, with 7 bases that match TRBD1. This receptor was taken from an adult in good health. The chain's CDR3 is CASSLGWGQTRVREKLFF. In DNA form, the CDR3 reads TGTGCCAGCAGCTTAGGATGGGGACAGACGCGTGTGAGGGAAAAACTGTTTTTT. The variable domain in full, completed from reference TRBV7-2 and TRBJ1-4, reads GAGVSQSPSNKVTEKGKDVELRCDPISGHTALYWYRQSLGQGLEFLIYFQGNSAPDKSGLPSDRFSAERTGGSVSTLTIQRTQQEDSAVYLCASSLGWGQTRVREKLFFGSGTQLSVL.